The 10 T cell receptor beta chains listed next were all sequenced from one sample in a study of cytomegalovirus exposure and HLA in healthy donors. The PCR employed 60 Vbeta primers together with 13 Jbeta primers. Some clones are missing from TCRdb's copy, which holds only in-frame ones; the method was immunoSEQ multiplex PCR. The profile shows fewer than 200,000 clones, more than 65% of them singletons. Input material: PBMCs. Receptor source: a man younger than 45 in good health and CMV-seronegative.

The chain links TRBV10-3 to TRBJ2-2; 9 bases match TRBD2. The CDR3 has 13 amino acids. The V gene's germline CDR1 is ENHRY and CDR2 SYGVKD. J gave up 3 bases and V 9 bases, and 2 bases lay outside the gene matches. The CDR3 DNA sequence: TGTGCCATGAAGCGGGAGGACACCGGGGAGCTGTTTTTT. It is translated as CAMKREDTGELFF.

Comments on this clone: The sample carries other DNA sequences with the same CDR3. The gene calls are TRBV28 and TRBJ2-7; D ambiguous. Between the trimmed V and J ends, which lost 2 bases and 4 bases, there was a span of 9 bases. Germline CDR1 and CDR2: MDHEN and SYDVKM. The CDR3 runs to 13 residues. CDR3 amino acids: CASSLHTLYEQYF. The CDR3 nucleotides are TGTGCCAGCAGTTTACACACACTATACGAGCAGTACTTC.

The J gene is TRBJ1-3, the V gene TRBV4-2; no reliable D call. CDR3 length: 16 amino acids. CDR1 and CDR2 from the germline V gene are LGHNA and YNFKEQ. The V end was cut by 4 bases, the J end by 0 bases, with 13 bases between. CDR3 coding DNA: TGTGCCAGCAGCCCCGACATTCAGTTCTCTGGAAACACCATATATTTT. Its translation is CASSPDIQFSGNTIYF.

The rearrangement joins TRBV10-3 to TRBJ2-7; TRBD1 aligns across 11 bases. Germline loops: CDR1 ENHRY, CDR2 SYGVKD. J was trimmed by 5 bases and V by 4 bases; bases with no gene match: 7. The CDR3 spans 15 residues. CDR3 sequence: CAISGWTGGVDEQYF. The CDR3 DNA is TGTGCCATCAGTGGTTGGACAGGGGGCGTCGACGAGCAGTACTTC.

The chain employs TRBV28 and TRBJ2-3; 11 bases are a match to TRBD2. The CDR3 loop spans 15 amino acids. The V gene's germline CDR1 is MDHEN and CDR2 SYDVKM. The V gene end was trimmed by 5 bases and the J gene end by 3 bases; junction bases not matched to a gene: 4. As DNA, the CDR3 is TGTGCCAGCAGTAGCCTAGCGGGAGGAACAGATACGCAGTATTTT. Its protein is CASSSLAGGTDTQYF.

The rearrangement joins TRBV6-1 to TRBJ1-1, with a weak D call TRBD1 (6 bases). Germline lookup yields CDR1 MNHNS and CDR2 SASEGT. Trimming left V 6 bases short and J 4 bases short, with 15 bases between. CDR3 length: 14 residues. The CDR3 region is CASREGGIATEAFF. The CDR3 DNA is TGTGCCAGCAGAGAGGGGGGGATCGCCACTGAAGCTTTCTTT.

The rearrangement uses TRBV19 and TRBJ2-1; 12 bases are shared with TRBD2. Germline values: CDR1 LNHDA, CDR2 SQIVND (reference sequence). The CDR3 is made up of 17 amino acids. V trimming: 2 bases; J trimming: 1 base; junction bases outside the gene matches: 3. The CDR3 DNA sequence: TGTGCCAGTAGTATAAGACTAGCGGGAGATTCCTACAATGAGCAGTTCTTC. Protein sequence: CASSIRLAGDSYNEQFF.

The gene calls are TRBV11-2 and TRBJ1-5; TRBD1 is a possible D gene (6 bases). V lost 0 bases and J lost 4, with 7 bases in between. CDR1 and CDR2 (germline): SGHAT, FQNNGV. CDR3 size: 14 residues. The CDR3: CASSLDRGNQPQHF. The CDR3 DNA follows: TGTGCCAGCAGCTTAGACAGGGGTAATCAGCCCCAGCATTTT.

This clone has more than one count but fewer than ten. The J gene is TRBJ1-3, the V gene TRBV10-3; TRBD1 might be the D (6 bases). CDR3 length: 15 residues. Germline V gene data show CDR1 as ENHRY and CDR2 as SYGVKD. V lost 8 bases, J lost 0 bases, and 14 bases lay in between. CDR3 protein: CAIGGEFPSGNTIYF. The DNA of the CDR3 is TGTGCCATCGGGGGCGAATTCCCCTCTGGAAACACCATATATTTT.

The chain uses TRBV7-9 and TRBJ1-2; tentative D call: TRBD1 (6 bases). Trimming pared 5 bases from V and 1 base from J, leaving 11 bases between. The CDR3 extends over 14 amino acids. Germline assignment: CDR1 SEHNR and CDR2 FQNEAQ (reference sequence). In DNA, the CDR3 is TGTGCCAGCAGCCCCAGACAGGATAACTATGGCTACACCTTC. Protein sequence: CASSPRQDNYGYTF.